The 30 T cell receptor beta chains below all came from one sample that was sequenced in a study of blood T cell repertoires in COVID-19 (dated by TCRdb to 2018 to 2020). To prepare the library, the immunoSEQ multiplex PCR assay was applied. The clones in this table, taken by TCRdb from immuneACCESS, are in-frame only. Not every clone is retained; where verified, under half of the shortfall comes from an unresolved V gene, and the cause of the rest is unknown. The sample includes under 250,000 clones, with over 80% observed a single time. The ten largest clones take up around 6.4% of the sample. Sequencing was performed on peripheral blood. These receptors originate from a woman aged 60-75 years with active or convalescent COVID-19.

The CDR3: CASSMTGSGNTIYF. CDR3 coding DNA: TGTGCCAGCAGCATGACAGGCTCTGGAAACACCATATATTTT. The chain recombines TRBV7-9 with TRBJ1-3, with TRBD1 as a possible D gene (6 bases). V was pared by 5 bases and J by 0 bases, with 8 bases between. Germline CDR1 is SEHNR and CDR2 is FQNEAQ (reference sequence). The CDR3 runs 14 residues.

This clone was found a few times. The chain recombines TRBV5-1 with TRBJ1-6, with 11 bases fitting TRBD1. In germline, CDR1 is SGHRS, CDR2 YFSETQ. V was pared by 4 bases and J by 2 bases, with 2 bases of the junction left unmatched. The CDR3 extends over 16 amino acids. CDR3 nucleotides: TGCGCCAGCAGCGCGGGACAGGGGGCCTATAATTCACCCCTCCACTTT. It specifies CASSAGQGAYNSPLHF. Full variable domain (remainder filled in from reference TRBV5-1 and TRBJ1-6): KAGVTQTPRYLIKTRGQQVTLSCSPISGHRSVSWYQQTPGQGLQFLFEYFSETQRNKGNFPGRFSGRQFSNSRSEMNVSTLELGDSALYLCASSAGQGAYNSPLHFGNGTRLTVT.

This clone appeared once. The chain couples TRBV28 to TRBJ1-1; TRBD1 aligns across 9 bases. V lost 4 bases, J lost 1 base, and 7 bases stayed unmatched. Looked up from germline, CDR1 is MDHEN and CDR2 is SYDVKM. CDR3 length: 16 residues. CDR3 DNA sequence: TGTGCCAGCAGTTCTAACAGGGGGCGCGGGAACACTGAAGCTTTCTTT. Its protein product is CASSSNRGRGNTEAFF.

The rearrangement uses TRBV29-1 and TRBJ2-7; 14 bases are a match to TRBD2. The CDR3 length is 16 residues. V lost 4 bases to trimming and J lost 2 bases; unmatched junction nucleotides: 7. CDR1 SQVTM and CDR2 ANQGSEA come from the germline V gene. CDR3 coding DNA: TGCAGCGTTGCGGGACTAGCGGGAGCGTTGGCCTACGAGCAGTACTTC. It codes for CSVAGLAGALAYEQYF.

The chain links TRBV2 to TRBJ1-1, with a possible D match to TRBD1 (5 bases). Germline V gene data show CDR1 as SNHLY and CDR2 as FYNNEI. This CDR3 spans 13 amino acids. The germline V and J ends were trimmed by 4 bases and 7 bases, with 13 bases remaining between them. The CDR3 DNA reads as TGTGCCAGCAGTGCAAACAGGTATAATGAAGCTTTCTTT. Its translation is CASSANRYNEAFF.

The chain joins TRBV10-3 to TRBJ1-3; D gene uncertain. Trimming removed 6 bases from V and 0 bases from J, with 12 bases in between. The CDR3 has 15 residues. Germline CDR1 and CDR2: ENHRY and SYGVKD. In DNA form, the CDR3 reads TGTGCCATCAGACGCACAGAACTCTCTGGAAACACCATATATTTT. Translating gives CAIRRTELSGNTIYF.

V is TRBV28 and J is TRBJ2-7; no reliable D call. Trimming removed 3 bases from V and 0 bases from J, with 6 bases in between. Germline V gives CDR1 MDHEN, CDR2 SYDVKM. The CDR3 contains 13 residues. The CDR3 DNA follows: TGTGCCAGCAGTTTTGTCAACTCCTACGAGCAGTACGTC. It specifies CASSFVNSYEQYV.

V and J are TRBV7-9 and TRBJ1-4, with 7 bases identical to TRBD1. This CDR3 contains 15 residues. CDR1 is SEHNR and CDR2 is FQNEAQ in the germline V gene (reference sequence). V gave up 2 bases and J gave up 3 bases; unmatched junction bases: 3. Written as DNA, the CDR3 is TGTGCCAGCAGCTTATCCGGACAGGCTAATGAAAAACTGTTTTTT. Its protein is CASSLSGQANEKLFF.

This chain uses TRBV2 with TRBJ2-3; weak D call: TRBD2 (5 bases). In germline, CDR1 is SNHLY, CDR2 FYNNEI. This CDR3 has 14 amino acids. V lost 2 bases to trimming and J lost 1 base, with 7 bases between them. The CDR3 reads CASSESEGTDTQYF. CDR3 nucleotides: TGTGCCAGCAGTGAATCGGAGGGCACAGATACGCAGTATTTT.

The chain carries TRBV7-9 and TRBJ2-3; TRBD2 matches 10 bases. This CDR3 region has 17 residues. J was trimmed by 2 bases and V by 5 bases; bases with no gene match: 10. The germline V gene has CDR1 SEHNR and CDR2 FQNEAQ (reference sequence). The CDR3: CASSPAWLAGDTDTQYF. The CDR3 coding sequence is TGTGCCAGCAGCCCCGCCTGGCTAGCGGGGGACACAGATACGCAGTATTTT.

The rearrangement uses TRBV6-5 and TRBJ2-2, with TRBD1 matching over 8 bases. J lost 3 bases, V lost 8 bases, and 2 bases had no gene match. This CDR3 spans 13 amino acids. From germline, CDR1 is MNHEY and CDR2 SVGAGI. The CDR3, as DNA: TGTGCCAGCGGGACAGGAGACACCGGGGAGCTGTTTTTT. Protein sequence: CASGTGDTGELFF.

This chain uses TRBV3-1 (or the pseudogene TRBV3-2) with TRBJ1-2, with 7 bases identical to TRBD1. The CDR3 loop spans 19 amino acids. Per the germline V gene, CDR1 is LGHDT and CDR2 is YNNKEL (reference sequence). V gave up 3 bases and J gave up 1 base; unmatched junction bases: 17. The CDR3 is CASSHSPAPGQGVNYGYTF. CDR3 DNA sequence: TGTGCCAGCAGCCATTCCCCCGCCCCAGGCCAGGGGGTTAACTATGGCTACACCTTC.

The chain recombines TRBV5-1 with TRBJ1-2; 7 bases match TRBD1. The germline V gene encodes CDR1 SGHRS and CDR2 YFSETQ. CDR3 length: 16 amino acids. Trimming at V came to 4 bases and at J to 4 bases, leaving 13 bases not matched to a gene. The CDR3 region has the DNA TGCGCCAGCAGCCTGGAGGTGACAGGGCTATCCTATGGCTACACCTTC. Protein: CASSLEVTGLSYGYTF.

This clone was seen once. The chain recombines TRBV27 with TRBJ1-5; perhaps TRBD1 as D (6 bases). Germline assignment: CDR1 MNHEY and CDR2 SMNVEV (reference sequence). V was trimmed by 5 bases and J by 0 bases, leaving 8 bases between them. The CDR3 totals 14 residues. CDR3 bases: TGTGCCAGCAGTCTACAGGGTAGCAATCAGCCCCAGCATTTT. This sequence encodes CASSLQGSNQPQHF.

The chain couples TRBV6-6 to TRBJ2-5, with no clear D. Germline V gene lookup returns CDR1 MNHNY and CDR2 SVGAGI (reference sequence). The CDR3 has 14 amino acids. Trimming took 6 bases from V and 2 from J, leaving 13 bases between them. CDR3 protein: CASSPRGVQETQYF. DNA for the CDR3: TGTGCCAGCAGCCCCCGCGGAGTGCAAGAGACCCAGTACTTC.

CDR3 sequence: CASSPGIAQYF. CDR3 DNA: TGTGCCAGCAGCCCGGGAATCGCGCAGTATTTT. The chain joins TRBV9 to TRBJ2-3; D is possibly TRBD2 (5 bases). CDR1 is SGDLS, CDR2 YYNGEE, per germline. This CDR3 is 11 amino acids long. With 4 bases removed from V and 10 bases from J, the gap between germline ends came to 10 bases.

The chain couples TRBV19 to TRBJ1-2, with D maybe TRBD1 (6 bases). Trimming cost V 4 bases and J 3 bases, with 15 bases left between them. The CDR3 runs 15 residues. Germline V gene sequence: CDR1 LNHDA, CDR2 SQIVND (reference sequence). Here the CDR3 reads CASSTPGHNDYGYTF. DNA of the CDR3: TGTGCCAGTAGTACACCGGGACATAACGACTATGGCTACACCTTC.

The chain couples TRBV7-2 to TRBJ1-5; 8 nucleotides line up with TRBD1. Germline values: CDR1 SGHTA, CDR2 FQGNSA. Trimming cost V 3 bases and J 7 bases; bases outside gene matches: 8. CDR3 size: 15 residues. DNA of the CDR3: TGTGCCAGCAGCTTCGGAGTACAGGGGGGACAGCCCCAGCATTTT. This sequence encodes CASSFGVQGGQPQHF.

This clone appeared once. The chain combines TRBV30 with TRBJ1-2, with D hard to call. Trimming took off 3 bases at V and 6 bases at J, with 23 bases between the two ends. The CDR3 is 16 residues long. Germline loops: CDR1 GTSNPN, CDR2 SVGIG (reference sequence). The CDR3 here is CAWSLGSKGVEDGYTF. CDR3 bases: TGTGCCTGGAGCTTAGGGTCGAAGGGAGTAGAGGATGGCTACACCTTC.

The chain recombines TRBV13 with TRBJ1-3, with 7 nucleotides matching TRBD1. J gave up 3 bases and V 5 bases, and 7 bases lay outside the gene matches. CDR1 and CDR2 (germline): PRHDT, FYEKMQ (reference sequence). The CDR3 totals 15 residues. CDR3 sequence: CASSLGRGNGNTIYF. CDR3 in DNA: TGTGCCAGCAGCCTGGGCAGGGGGAATGGAAACACCATATATTTT.

The chain is built from TRBV5-5 and TRBJ2-7, with 9 bases that match TRBD1. J was trimmed by 3 bases and V by 3 bases; bases with no gene match: 4. Germline values: CDR1 SGHKS, CDR2 YYEKEE (reference sequence). The CDR3 runs to 14 residues. The DNA of the CDR3 is TGTGCCAGCAGCTGGGGGACAGGGCACTACGAGCAGTACGTC. Its translation: CASSWGTGHYEQYV.

The chain is built from TRBV5-1 and TRBJ2-5; TRBD1 matches at 8 bases. After removal of 4 bases from V and 3 bases from J, the junction contained 11 bases not matched to a gene. CDR3 length: 16 residues. Germline V lookup: CDR1 SGHRS, CDR2 YFSETQ. CDR3 nucleotide sequence: TGCGCCAGCAGCCCTTTGGGGGCAGGGGGCGAAGAGACCCAGTACTTC. This sequence encodes CASSPLGAGGEETQYF.

The V call is TRBV5-6, the J call TRBJ1-1; D not resolved. The CDR3 extends over 13 amino acids. Trimming pared 7 bases from V and 1 base from J, leaving 11 bases between. Germline V CDR1 and CDR2: SGHDT, YYEEEE. CDR3 sequence: CASSGGGNTEAFF. In nucleotides, the CDR3 is TGTGCCAGCTCTGGAGGAGGGAACACTGAAGCTTTCTTT.

The chain's CDR3 is CASSTRLAGDTQYF. CDR3 nucleotides: TGTGCCAGCAGTACCCGACTAGCTGGAGATACGCAGTATTTT. The chain is built from TRBV6-5 and TRBJ2-3; 7 nucleotides agree with TRBD2. Trimming at V came to 5 bases and at J to 5 bases, leaving 7 bases not matched to a gene. CDR1 and CDR2 (germline): MNHEY, SVGAGI. This CDR3 is 14 amino acids long.

This chain links TRBV29-1 with TRBJ2-6, with TRBD1 matching 7 bases. CDR3 length: 17 residues. V lost 7 bases, J lost 4 bases, and 16 bases stayed unmatched. Germline CDR1 SQVTM, CDR2 ANQGSEA. CDR3 coding DNA: TGCAGCGGATCCCGGGACAGTGGCTTAAGAGGGGCCAACGTCCTGACTTTC. Protein sequence: CSGSRDSGLRGANVLTF.

The chain has TRBV7-9 and TRBJ1-3; D unresolved. Trimming removed 5 bases from V and 0 bases from J, with 11 bases in between. This CDR3 region has 15 residues. CDR1 is SEHNR, CDR2 FQNEAQ, per germline (reference sequence). CDR3 region: CASSLDRDSGNTIYF. The CDR3 coding sequence is TGTGCCAGCAGCCTAGACCGGGACTCTGGAAACACCATATATTTT. The full variable domain, rest sourced from reference TRBV7-9 and TRBJ1-3, is DTGVSQNPRHKITKRGQNVTFRCDPISEHNRLYWYRQTLGQGPEFLTYFQNEAQLEKSRLLSDRFSAERPKGSFSTLEIQRTEQGDSAMYLCASSLDRDSGNTIYFGEGSWLTVV.

The chain employs TRBV9 and TRBJ2-3, with 7 bases identical to TRBD2. There are 17 residues in the CDR3. Germline V gene lookup returns CDR1 SGDLS and CDR2 YYNGEE. The V and J ends lost 0 bases and 6 bases, in that order; junction bases with no gene match: 13. The CDR3 region is CASSVVPLVGGPDTQYF. In nucleotides, the CDR3 is TGTGCCAGCAGCGTAGTACCCCTCGTGGGAGGGCCGGATACGCAGTATTTT.

This clone was counted a single time. A junction boundary mismatches the germline segment, possibly from a read error. The gene calls are TRBV7-7 and TRBJ2-2, with 13 bases matching TRBD2. Germline loops: CDR1 SSHAT, CDR2 FNYEAQ (reference sequence). The CDR3 length is 15 residues. The CDR3 protein is CASSRTSGGTGELFF. The CDR3 nucleotides are TGTGCTAGCAGCCGGACTAGCGGGGGTACCGGGGAGCTGTTTTTT.

The chain joins TRBV12-5 to TRBJ2-5; 12 nucleotides agree with TRBD1. Per the germline V gene, CDR1 is LGHNT and CDR2 is FRNRAP. Trimming took 7 bases from V and 5 from J; bases not matched to a gene: 11. The CDR3 length is 16 residues. CDR3 nucleotide sequence: TGTGCTAGTGCTACCGGGACAGGGGGCTCTGTGGAGACCCAGTACTTC. Translated: CASATGTGGSVETQYF.

The chain recombines TRBV6-1 with TRBJ2-1; D ambiguous. The CDR3 has 15 residues. Germline values: CDR1 MNHNS, CDR2 SASEGT. Trimming removed 2 bases from V and 7 bases from J, with 15 bases in between. This CDR3 reads CASSEQRASENEQFF. The DNA of the CDR3 is TGTGCCAGCAGTGAACAGCGCGCCTCGGAGAATGAGCAGTTCTTC.